A single sample is the source of the 3 T cell receptor beta chains below, sequenced in a study of monozygotic twins with inflammatory bowel disease. TCRdb derives one entry per CDR3 protein from the 5' RACE reads, leaving out DNA. This sample's table reports about 380,000 distinct CDR3 sequences. The sequenced sample consisted of blood. These receptors came from a human donor with ulcerative colitis or Crohn's disease, or a healthy co-twin of an affected twin (not recorded which).

J is TRBJ2-5 and V is TRBV27; TCRdb names TRBD1, which stays unverified in the absence of DNA. Per germline, CDR1 MNHEY and CDR2 SMNVEV (reference sequence). The CDR3 is 15 residues long. This CDR3 reads CASRFTGEIQETQYF.

This chain links TRBV4-1 with TRBJ1-5. The CDR3 runs to 14 residues. CDR1 and CDR2 from the germline V gene are MGHRA and YSYEKL. CDR3 loop: CASSQVSVGQPQHF.

V usage is TRBV27 and J usage is TRBJ2-1. The length of the CDR3 is 15 residues. Germline V lookup: CDR1 MNHEY, CDR2 SMNVEV (reference sequence). The CDR3 loop is CASSFPRGPLTEQFF.